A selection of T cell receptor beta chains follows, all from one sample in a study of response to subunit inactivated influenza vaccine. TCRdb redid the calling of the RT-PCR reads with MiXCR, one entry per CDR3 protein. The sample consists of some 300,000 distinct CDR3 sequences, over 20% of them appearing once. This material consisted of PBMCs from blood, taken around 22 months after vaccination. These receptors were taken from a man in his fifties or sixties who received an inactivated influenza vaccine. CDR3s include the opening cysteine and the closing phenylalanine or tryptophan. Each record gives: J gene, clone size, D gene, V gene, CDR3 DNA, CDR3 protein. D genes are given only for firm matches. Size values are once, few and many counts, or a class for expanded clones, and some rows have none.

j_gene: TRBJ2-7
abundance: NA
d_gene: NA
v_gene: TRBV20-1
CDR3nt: TGCAGTGCTAGAGACAGGAGGGATTACTACGAGCAGTACTTC
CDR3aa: CSARDRRDYYEQYF

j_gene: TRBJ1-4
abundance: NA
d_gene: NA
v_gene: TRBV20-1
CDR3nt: TGCAGTGCTAGAGAGACAGGAAAGAATGAAAAACTGTTTTTT
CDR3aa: CSARETGKNEKLFF

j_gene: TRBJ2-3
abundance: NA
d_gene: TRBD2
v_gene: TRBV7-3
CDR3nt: TGTGCCAGCAGCCCACCCCTAGCGGGAGGGCCCCAGTATTTT
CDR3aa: CASSPPLAGGPQYF

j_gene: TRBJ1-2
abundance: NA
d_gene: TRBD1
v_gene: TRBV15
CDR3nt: TGTGCCACCAGCGGGGGACAGGGCTACCACTATGGCTACACCTTC
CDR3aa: CATSGGQGYHYGYTF

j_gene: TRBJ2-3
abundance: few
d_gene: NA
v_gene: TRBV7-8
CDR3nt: TGTGCCAGCAGCTCCCCTCGGCCACCTTCCACAGATACGCAGTATTTT
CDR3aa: CASSSPRPPSTDTQYF

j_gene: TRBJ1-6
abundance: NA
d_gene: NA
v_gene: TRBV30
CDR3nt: TGTGCCTGGAGTGTAGGGGGAAGAGATTCACCCCTCCACTTT
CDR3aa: CAWSVGGRDSPLHF

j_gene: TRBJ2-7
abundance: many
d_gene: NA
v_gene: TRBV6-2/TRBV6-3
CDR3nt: TGTGCCAGCAGTTTAACAGGGAAGCCGTACTTC
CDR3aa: CASSLTGKPYF

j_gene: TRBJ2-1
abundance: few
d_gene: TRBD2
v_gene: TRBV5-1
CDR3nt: TGCGCCAGCAGCACCGGACTAGCGGGGGCTCACAATGAGCAGTTCTTC
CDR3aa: CASSTGLAGAHNEQFF

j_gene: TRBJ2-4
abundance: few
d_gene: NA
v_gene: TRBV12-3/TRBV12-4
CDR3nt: TGTGCCAGCTTCGGCGGGGAAAACATTCAGTACTTC
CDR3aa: CASFGGENIQYF

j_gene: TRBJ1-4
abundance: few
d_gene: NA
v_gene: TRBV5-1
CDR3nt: TGCGCCAGCAGCTTGGTGGTCGGGGCGGGTGAAAAACTGTTTTTT
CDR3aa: CASSLVVGAGEKLFF

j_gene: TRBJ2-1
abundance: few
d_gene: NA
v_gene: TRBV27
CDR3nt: TGTGCCAGCAGTATCACTAGGGTATCTTCCTACAATGAGCAGTTCTTC
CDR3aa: CASSITRVSSYNEQFF

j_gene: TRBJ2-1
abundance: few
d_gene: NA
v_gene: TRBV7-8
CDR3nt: TGTGCCAGCAGGGAGGGGTACGGTAATGAGCAGTTCTTC
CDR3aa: CASREGYGNEQFF

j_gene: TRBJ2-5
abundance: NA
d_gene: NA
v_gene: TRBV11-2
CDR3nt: TGTGCCAGCAGCTTAGATGGAGGGTTGGAGACCCAGTACTTC
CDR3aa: CASSLDGGLETQYF

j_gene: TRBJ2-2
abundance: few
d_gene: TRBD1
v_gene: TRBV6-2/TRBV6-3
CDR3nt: TGTGCCAGCAGTCTGACAGGGGGCAACGGGGAGCTGTTTTTT
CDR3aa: CASSLTGGNGELFF

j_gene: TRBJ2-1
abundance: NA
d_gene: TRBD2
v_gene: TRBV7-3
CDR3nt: TGTGCCAGCAGCTCTACGGGACTAGCGGTAAGCTCCTACAATGAGCAGTTCTTC
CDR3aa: CASSSTGLAVSSYNEQFF

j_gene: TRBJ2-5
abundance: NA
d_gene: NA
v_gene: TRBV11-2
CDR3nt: TGTGCCAGCAGCTTAGGGGCAGGGGCACAAGAGACCCAGTACTTC
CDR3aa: CASSLGAGAQETQYF

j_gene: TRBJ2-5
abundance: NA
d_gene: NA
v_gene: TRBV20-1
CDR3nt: TGCAGTGCCTTCGGGTGGGAGACCCAGTACTTC
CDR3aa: CSAFGWETQYF

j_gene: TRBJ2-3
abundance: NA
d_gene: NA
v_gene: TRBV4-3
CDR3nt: TGCGCCAGCAGCCAAGATTTCAGACCAGATACGCAGTATTTT
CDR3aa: CASSQDFRPDTQYF

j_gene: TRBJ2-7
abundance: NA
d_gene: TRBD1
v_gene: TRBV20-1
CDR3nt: TGCAGTGCCGGACAGGGGGTCGAGTACGAGCAGTACTTC
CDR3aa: CSAGQGVEYEQYF

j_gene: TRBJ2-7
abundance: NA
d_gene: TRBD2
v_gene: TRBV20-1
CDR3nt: TGCAGTGCTAGCGATAGCGGGAGTTCATACGAGCAGTACTTC
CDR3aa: CSASDSGSSYEQYF

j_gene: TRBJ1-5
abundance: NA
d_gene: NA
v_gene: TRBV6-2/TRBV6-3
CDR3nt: TGTGCCAGCAGTTACGTCAGGGTGGACCAGCCCCAGCATTTT
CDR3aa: CASSYVRVDQPQHF

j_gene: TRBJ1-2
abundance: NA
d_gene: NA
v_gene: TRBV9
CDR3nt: TGTGCCAGCAGCAGAGACGGGTTTGCGAGCGGCTACACCTTC
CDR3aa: CASSRDGFASGYTF

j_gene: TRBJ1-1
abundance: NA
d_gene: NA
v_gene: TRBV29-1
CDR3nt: TGCAGCGTTGAGGGCAACAGGGTTTGGTACACTGAAGCTTTCTTT
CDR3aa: CSVEGNRVWYTEAFF

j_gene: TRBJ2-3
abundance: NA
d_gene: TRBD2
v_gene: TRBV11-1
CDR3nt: TGTGCCAGCAGCTTAGCGCGTGGTAGCGGGGAAGGATACACAGATACGCAGTATTTT
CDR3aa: CASSLARGSGEGYTDTQYF

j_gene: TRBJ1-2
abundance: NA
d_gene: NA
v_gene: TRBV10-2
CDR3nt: TGCGCCAGCCGCCACCCAGATGGCTACACCTTC
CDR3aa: CASRHPDGYTF

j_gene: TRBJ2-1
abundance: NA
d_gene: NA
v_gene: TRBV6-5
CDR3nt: TGTGCCAGCAGTTACTCGTTGGGGGACAAAAATGAGCAGTTCTTC
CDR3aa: CASSYSLGDKNEQFF

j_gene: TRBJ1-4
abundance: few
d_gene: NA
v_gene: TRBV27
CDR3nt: TGTGCCAGCAGTTTATCGGGCGGGGAGAGTCGGTTTGGAAAACTGTTTTTT
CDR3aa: CASSLSGGESRFGKLFF

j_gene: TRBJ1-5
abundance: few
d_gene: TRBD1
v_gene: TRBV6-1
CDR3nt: TGTGCCAGCAGGCCCTCTTATAACAGGGGAAGCAATCAGCCCCAGCATTTT
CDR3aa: CASRPSYNRGSNQPQHF

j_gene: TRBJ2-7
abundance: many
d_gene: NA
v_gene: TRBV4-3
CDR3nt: TGCGCCAGCAGCCAAGATGGTGGAGTTTACGAGCAGTACTTC
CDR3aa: CASSQDGGVYEQYF

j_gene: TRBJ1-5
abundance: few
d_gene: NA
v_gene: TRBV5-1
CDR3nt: TGCGCCAGCAGCTTTGAAGGGGATCAGCCCCAGCATTTT
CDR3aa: CASSFEGDQPQHF